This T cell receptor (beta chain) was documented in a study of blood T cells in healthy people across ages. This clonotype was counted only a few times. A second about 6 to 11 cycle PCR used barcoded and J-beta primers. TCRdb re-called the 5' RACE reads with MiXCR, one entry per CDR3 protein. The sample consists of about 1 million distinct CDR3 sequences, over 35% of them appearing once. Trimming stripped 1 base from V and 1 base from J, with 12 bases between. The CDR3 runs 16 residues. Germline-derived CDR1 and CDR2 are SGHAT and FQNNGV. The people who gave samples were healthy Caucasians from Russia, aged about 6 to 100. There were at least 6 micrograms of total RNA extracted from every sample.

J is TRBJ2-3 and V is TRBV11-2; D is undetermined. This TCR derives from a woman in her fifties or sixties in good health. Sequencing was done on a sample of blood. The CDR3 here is CASSLGQRPGTDTQYF. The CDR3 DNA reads TGTGCCAGCAGCTTAGGCCAGCGCCCCGGCACAGATACGCAGTATTTT.